The 20 T cell receptor beta chains presented below share a single source sample, sequenced in a study of T-cell memory formation after mild COVID-19. TCRdb ran MiXCR on the 5' RACE reads and lists one entry per CDR3 protein. The sample contains approximately 300,000 distinct CDR3 sequences, around a sixth of which appear only once. The sequenced sample consisted of PBMCs or a T cell subset sorted from them (not recorded which). These receptors all come from a man aged 18 to 29 who had mild COVID-19 (a few samples of this study predate the infection). Cell type and time point are not known.

The table lists this clonotype with many counts. This sequence joins TRBV7-6 and TRBJ1-1; 8 nucleotides align to TRBD1. V was pared by 4 bases and J by 1 base, with 2 bases of the junction left unmatched. The CDR3 is 14 residues long. Germline CDR1 reads SGHVS; CDR2 reads FNYEAQ. In DNA, the CDR3 is TGTGCCAGCAGCTCCGGGACAGGGAACACTGAAGCTTTCTTT. The encoded protein is CASSSGTGNTEAFF. Based on the CDR3 plus reference TRBV7-6 and TRBJ1-1, the full variable domain is GAGVSQSPRYKVTKRGQDVALRCDPISGHVSLYWYRQALGQGPEFLTYFNYEAQQDKSGLPNDRFSAERPEGSISTLTIQRTEQRDSAMYRCASSSGTGNTEAFFGQGTRLTVV.

In this sample, this clonotype turned up a few times. The chain uses TRBV6-2 or TRBV6-3 and TRBJ2-2; the match to TRBD1 covers 8 bases. The germline V gene encodes CDR1 MNHEY and CDR2 SVGEGT. The CDR3 length is 15 residues. V was pared by 6 bases and J by 0 bases, with 3 bases of the junction left unmatched. This chain's CDR3 is CASRTGATNTGELFF. The CDR3, as DNA: TGTGCCAGCAGGACAGGGGCCACGAACACCGGGGAGCTGTTTTTT.

This clonotype was seen more than once but under ten times. Written as DNA, the CDR3 is TGTGCCAGCAGCTTGGAAGGTCCAGTGGTCCAAGAGACCCAGTACTTC. Translated: CASSLEGPVVQETQYF. The chain carries TRBV5-5 and TRBJ2-5; D not resolved. The CDR3 length is 16 residues. The germline gives CDR1 SGHKS, CDR2 YYEKEE (reference sequence). V lost 0 bases and J lost 1, with 13 bases in between.

J is TRBJ2-2 and V is TRBV6-2 or TRBV6-3, with 7 bases matching TRBD1. Germline V gene lookup returns CDR1 MNHEY and CDR2 SVGEGT. With V trimmed by 7 bases and J by 6 bases, 2 bases remained unmatched. This CDR3 comprises 12 residues. CDR3 residues: CASTTGAGELFF. In DNA, the CDR3 is TGTGCCAGCACCACAGGGGCCGGGGAGCTGTTTTTT.

This clonotype was seen a handful of times. V gene TRBV7-8 combines with J gene TRBJ2-1; 15 bases match TRBD2. Germline V gene sequence: CDR1 SGHVS, CDR2 FQNEAQ. After removal of 5 bases from V and 5 bases from J, the junction contained 4 bases not matched to a gene. The CDR3 has 16 amino acids. The CDR3: CASSAGLAGGNNEQFF. The CDR3 DNA is TGTGCCAGCAGCGCCGGACTAGCGGGGGGGAACAATGAGCAGTTCTTC.

V is TRBV11-2 and J is TRBJ2-3; TRBD2 agrees at 8 bases. The V gene end was trimmed by 0 bases and the J gene end by 2 bases; junction bases not matched to a gene: 7. CDR1 is SGHAT, CDR2 FQNNGV, per germline. The CDR3 length is 17 residues. This chain's CDR3 is CASSLDPLAGLTDTQYF. The CDR3 DNA is TGTGCCAGCAGCTTAGACCCTCTAGCGGGCCTCACAGATACGCAGTATTTT.

The table lists this clonotype with many counts. The chain links TRBV2 to TRBJ2-2, with D unclear. CDR1 is SNHLY, CDR2 FYNNEI, per germline. Trimming took 7 bases from V and 3 from J, leaving 9 bases between them. CDR3 length equals 13 residues. CDR3 bases: TGTGCCAGCACCGACTTAGACACCGGGGAGCTGTTTTTT. Encoded protein: CASTDLDTGELFF.

The rearrangement links TRBV6-1 to TRBJ1-2, with TRBD1 identical over 8 bases. The germline V gene has CDR1 MNHNS and CDR2 SASEGT. The junction had 9 bases not matched to a gene; V was cut back by 5 bases and J by 7 bases. The CDR3 is made up of 14 amino acids. The DNA for the CDR3 is TGTGCCAGCAGTTCACCAGGGGGCGGGGCTGGCTACACCTTC. Translation: CASSSPGGGAGYTF.

Only a few counts were recorded for this clonotype. V gene TRBV27 combines with J gene TRBJ2-7, with D possibly being TRBD1 (6 bases). The CDR3 is 14 residues long. V was clipped by 5 bases and J by 3 bases, with 14 bases between them. Germline CDR1 MNHEY, CDR2 SMNVEV (reference sequence). The CDR3 region has the DNA TGTGCCAGCAGTGGCTACAGGGACAACTACGAGCAGTACTTC. Its protein product is CASSGYRDNYEQYF.

This chain joins TRBV12-3 or TRBV12-4 and TRBJ1-2; no firm D call. The germline V and J ends were trimmed by 2 bases and 11 bases, with 9 bases remaining between them. The CDR3 contains 11 residues. The CDR3 sequence is CASSLQDLYTF. CDR3 bases: TGTGCCAGCAGTTTACAAGACCTGTACACCTTC.

Comment on this clonotype: At one end the junction does not follow the germline gene, possibly because of a read error. The chain combines TRBV6-5 with TRBJ1-4; no clear D. The CDR3 is made up of 14 amino acids. In germline, CDR1 is MNHEY, CDR2 SVGAGI. CDR3 nucleotides: TGTGCCAGCAGACTCACGAGGTCTAAAGAAAAACTGTTTTTT. Translated, it gives CASRLTRSKEKLFF.

The V gene is TRBV5-1, the J gene TRBJ2-2, with 9 nucleotides matching TRBD1. The CDR3 sequence is 15 residues long. V dropped 4 bases and J dropped 6; count of bases not matched to a gene: 7. The germline V gene has CDR1 SGHRS and CDR2 YFSETQ. The CDR3: CASSGTGGLAGELFF. The CDR3, as DNA: TGCGCCAGCAGCGGCACAGGGGGCTTAGCCGGGGAGCTGTTTTTT. The full variable domain, its missing parts supplied by reference TRBV5-1 and TRBJ2-2, is KAGVTQTPRYLIKTRGQQVTLSCSPISGHRSVSWYQQTPGQGLQFLFEYFSETQRNKGNFPGRFSGRQFSNSRSEMNVSTLELGDSALYLCASSGTGGLAGELFFGEGSRLTVL.

V and J are TRBV5-6 and TRBJ1-1; D is possibly TRBD1 (6 bases). V was clipped by 0 bases and J by 1 base, with 10 bases between them. CDR3 length equals 15 residues. Germline V lookup: CDR1 SGHDT, CDR2 YYEEEE. The CDR3 nucleotides are TGTGCCAGCAGCTTGGACGGGGGACAGAACACTGAAGCTTTCTTT. It yields the protein CASSLDGGQNTEAFF.

The chain has TRBV5-1 and TRBJ1-6; TRBD1 matches at 9 bases. Unmatched junction bases numbered 7, after V lost 4 bases and J lost 5 bases. Looked up from germline, CDR1 is SGHRS and CDR2 is YFSETQ. CDR3 length equals 16 residues. The CDR3 nucleotides are TGCGCCAGCAGCACGGACAGGGGCGGTAATAATTCACCCCTCCACTTT. Its protein product is CASSTDRGGNNSPLHF.

V gene TRBV20-1 combines with J gene TRBJ1-5; D not certain. The CDR3 has 14 amino acids. Trimming removed 6 bases from V and 1 base from J, with 13 bases in between. The germline CDR1 and CDR2 sequences are DFQATT and SNEGSKA (reference sequence). CDR3 amino acids: CSASRERSNQPQHF. CDR3 bases: TGCAGTGCAAGCCGGGAGCGGAGCAATCAGCCCCAGCATTTT.

In its sample, this clonotype was seen many times. The chain has TRBV5-1 and TRBJ1-2; D call uncertain. Germline lookup yields CDR1 SGHRS and CDR2 YFSETQ. There are 14 residues in the CDR3. The V end was cut by 4 bases, the J end by 7 bases, with 17 bases between. The CDR3 loop is CASSEPSRPSGYTF. The CDR3 DNA reads as TGCGCCAGCAGCGAGCCCTCGCGGCCCAGTGGCTACACCTTC.

The chain uses TRBV7-2 and TRBJ1-2; no definite D call. Trimming stripped 1 base from V and 0 bases from J, with 9 bases between. The CDR3 length is 15 residues. Germline V gene data show CDR1 as SGHTA and CDR2 as FQGNSA. CDR3 in DNA: TGTGCCAGCAGCTTAGATACGGATGCTAACTATGGCTACACCTTC. Translating it yields CASSLDTDANYGYTF.

This clonotype has only a few counts. The chain employs TRBV10-3 and TRBJ1-1; D not resolved. V was cut by 0 bases and J by 0 bases, with 11 bases left in between. CDR1 ENHRY and CDR2 SYGVKD come from the germline V gene. CDR3 length: 16 residues. The CDR3, as DNA: TGTGCCATCAGTGAGTCGAGAACAGCCCTGAACACTGAAGCTTTCTTT. It encodes CAISESRTALNTEAFF.

The CDR3 DNA sequence: TGTGCCAGCAGCTTAGGGGAGACTAGCGGGGGTCAAGAGACCCAGTACTTC. It is translated as CASSLGETSGGQETQYF. The chain recombines TRBV7-9 with TRBJ2-5; 12 bases match TRBD2. Unmatched junction bases numbered 5, after V lost 1 base and J lost 2 bases. Germline V CDR1 and CDR2: SEHNR, FQNEAQ (reference sequence). CDR3 length: 17 residues.

This chain joins TRBV12-3 or TRBV12-4 and TRBJ1-2, with D possibly TRBD1 on 5 matching bases. V was clipped by 1 base and J by 4 bases, with 13 bases between them. There are 15 residues in the CDR3. The CDR3: CASSLDRPRGYGYTF. CDR3 DNA sequence: TGTGCCAGCAGTTTAGACCGCCCGAGGGGCTATGGCTACACCTTC.